A single sample gave rise to the 23 T cell receptor beta chains below, sequenced in a study of cytomegalovirus exposure and HLA in healthy donors. Vbeta (60) and Jbeta (13) primers were used in the PCR. Sequencing was performed with immunoSEQ multiplex PCR; in TCRdb, only in-frame clones are kept and a portion is missing. The data contain 150,000 to 200,000 clones, around 75% of them singletons. Sequencing was done on a sample of PBMCs. The receptors derive from a woman in her forties or fifties in good health and CMV-seropositive.

In its sample, this clone was seen once. This chain joins TRBV5-6 and TRBJ1-2; TRBD1 matches 9 bases. The CDR3 extends over 19 amino acids. CDR1 and CDR2 from the germline V gene are SGHDT and YYEEEE. With 0 bases clipped from V and 4 bases from J, the junction kept 16 bases outside the gene matches. This CDR3 is CASSLAVASPGQGRYGYTF. DNA for the CDR3: TGTGCCAGCAGCTTGGCCGTCGCGTCGCCGGGACAGGGCCGCTATGGCTACACCTTC.

This rearrangement joins TRBV30 to TRBJ2-7; possibly TRBD1 for D (6 bases). The V end was cut by 5 bases, the J end by 3 bases, with 20 bases between. Per the germline V gene, CDR1 is GTSNPN and CDR2 is SVGIG (reference sequence). There are 15 residues in the CDR3. CDR3 coding DNA: TGTGCCTGGGCACTGAAACGGGACACGGACTACGAGCAGTACTTC. This encodes CAWALKRDTDYEQYF. The full variable domain, rest sourced from reference TRBV30 and TRBJ2-7, is SQTIHQWPATLVQPVGSPLSLECTVEGTSNPNLYWYRQAAGRGLQLLFYSVGIGQISSEVPQNLSASRPQDRQFILSSKKLLLSDSGFYLCAWALKRDTDYEQYFGPGTRLTVT.

This chain uses TRBV5-6 with TRBJ1-4; TRBD1 agrees at 8 bases. V was pared by 0 bases and J by 7 bases, with 5 bases of the junction left unmatched. Per germline, CDR1 SGHDT and CDR2 YYEEEE. The CDR3 is 15 residues long. CDR3 coding DNA: TGTGCCAGCAGCTTGGGGGCAGGGGGCACTGAAAAACTGTTTTTT. Translated: CASSLGAGGTEKLFF.

This rearrangement joins TRBV5-1 to TRBJ2-5, with TRBD2 matching over 7 bases. Germline V lookup: CDR1 SGHRS, CDR2 YFSETQ. The length of the CDR3 is 14 residues. V lost 3 bases to trimming and J lost 2 bases; unmatched junction nucleotides: 4. CDR3 protein: CASSYGGGQETQYF. The CDR3 DNA reads TGCGCCAGCAGCTATGGGGGGGGGCAAGAGACCCAGTACTTC.

The genes are TRBV30 and TRBJ2-1, with TRBD1 matching 8 bases. CDR3 length: 13 amino acids. V shed 2 bases and J 12 bases; nucleotides not matched to a gene: 9. CDR1 GTSNPN and CDR2 SVGIG come from the germline V gene (reference sequence). The DNA of the CDR3 is TGTGCCTGGAGTTACATAACCGGGACAGGGCAGTTCTTC. It encodes CAWSYITGTGQFF.

Only one count was recorded for this clone. This rearrangement joins TRBV4-2 to TRBJ1-2; TRBD1 matches 7 bases. V gave up 4 bases and J gave up 4 bases; unmatched junction bases: 6. CDR1 LGHNA and CDR2 YNFKEQ come from the germline V gene. CDR3 length: 14 amino acids. This CDR3 is CASSPRGQGYGYTF. CDR3 nucleotide sequence: TGTGCCAGCAGCCCAAGGGGGCAGGGCTATGGCTACACCTTC.

This clone was seen more than once but under ten times. V gene TRBV6-5 combines with J gene TRBJ2-7, with TRBD1 matching 7 bases. Germline assignment: CDR1 MNHEY and CDR2 SVGAGI. The J segment lost 3 bases and the V segment lost 5 bases, leaving 4 bases of the junction unmatched. The CDR3 sequence is 13 residues long. CDR3 bases: TGTGCCAGCAGTCCCCCAGGGGGCTACGAGCAGTACTTC. It is translated as CASSPPGGYEQYF.

The chain carries TRBV12-5 and TRBJ1-3; TRBD1 aligns across 7 bases. V lost 5 bases and J lost 5; bases outside the gene matches: 3. Germline V gene data show CDR1 as LGHNT and CDR2 as FRNRAP. The CDR3 extends over 13 amino acids. This CDR3 reads CASGGTERNTIYF. The CDR3 nucleotides are TGTGCTAGTGGTGGGACAGAGAGAAACACCATATATTTT.

This clone has only a few counts. V usage is TRBV29-1 and J usage is TRBJ1-1, with 10 bases that match TRBD1. V dropped 8 bases and J dropped 3; count of bases not matched to a gene: 3. Germline V gene sequence: CDR1 SQVTM, CDR2 ANQGSEA. The CDR3 consists of 12 residues. CDR3 loop: CSFGQGDTEAFF. CDR3 DNA: TGCAGCTTTGGACAGGGGGACACTGAAGCTTTCTTT.

The chain couples TRBV16 to TRBJ1-2; 8 nucleotides line up with TRBD1. CDR1 and CDR2 (germline): KGHSY, FQNENV. The CDR3 has 16 residues. Trimming took 2 bases from V and 4 from J; bases not matched to a gene: 9. Written as DNA, the CDR3 is TGTGCCAGCAGCCAAGAATACACAGGGGGAGGCTATGGCTACACCTTC. Amino acids: CASSQEYTGGGYGYTF.

V is TRBV5-6 and J is TRBJ1-2; maybe TRBD1 (6 bases). Germline CDR1 reads SGHDT; CDR2 reads YYEEEE. Deletions cut 7 bases from V and 7 bases from J, with 29 bases between. This CDR3 is 17 amino acids long. The CDR3 sequence: CASAPNGQGRGPRGYTF. The CDR3 region has the DNA TGTGCCAGCGCTCCCAATGGACAAGGCAGGGGCCCTCGTGGCTACACCTTC.

V gene TRBV5-1 combines with J gene TRBJ2-7; TRBD1 matches 9 bases. Germline V gene lookup returns CDR1 SGHRS and CDR2 YFSETQ. V lost 5 bases and J lost 6; bases outside the gene matches: 6. The CDR3 extends over 13 amino acids. CDR3 sequence reads: CASSPDRGSEQYF. The CDR3 DNA follows: TGCGCCAGCAGTCCGGACAGGGGAAGCGAGCAGTACTTC.

Details on this clone: A much larger clone sits a single nucleotide away, making a read error possible. This specimen includes other DNA sequences encoding the same CDR3. The CDR3 protein is CASSLAPGNTEAFF. DNA for the CDR3: TGTGCCAGCAGCTTGGCCCCAGGGAACACTGAAGCTTTCTTT. V and J are TRBV5-6 and TRBJ1-1, with D uncertain. This CDR3 contains 14 residues. The germline gives CDR1 SGHDT, CDR2 YYEEEE. V was trimmed by 0 bases and J by 1 base, leaving 7 bases between them.

The chain joins TRBV2 to TRBJ1-5; no clear D gene. Trimming removed 3 bases at V and 3 bases at J, with 6 bases between. CDR1 SNHLY and CDR2 FYNNEI come from the germline V gene. The CDR3 consists of 13 residues. CDR3 sequence reads: CASSERDNQPQHF. DNA for the CDR3: TGTGCCAGCAGTGAGCGGGACAATCAGCCCCAGCATTTT.

This chain connects TRBV10-3 to TRBJ2-7; 7 nucleotides align to TRBD2. Looked up from germline, CDR1 is ENHRY and CDR2 is SYGVKD. Trimming at V came to 6 bases and at J to 2 bases, leaving 10 bases not matched to a gene. The length of the CDR3 is 15 residues. Here the CDR3 reads CAIRDVGGRAYEQYF. The CDR3, as DNA: TGTGCCATCAGGGACGTGGGAGGGCGTGCCTACGAGCAGTACTTC.

The chain has TRBV7-9 and TRBJ2-1, with 15 nucleotides matching TRBD2. Germline V lookup: CDR1 SEHNR, CDR2 FQNEAQ (reference sequence). J was trimmed by 9 bases and V by 4 bases; bases with no gene match: 7. CDR3 length: 16 residues. The CDR3 sequence: CASSSSGGLAGGEQFF. The CDR3, as DNA: TGTGCCAGCAGCTCGTCCGGGGGACTAGCGGGAGGTGAGCAGTTCTTC. Full variable domain (outside the CDR3, taken from reference TRBV7-9 and TRBJ2-1): DTGVSQNPRHKITKRGQNVTFRCDPISEHNRLYWYRQTLGQGPEFLTYFQNEAQLEKSRLLSDRFSAERPKGSFSTLEIQRTEQGDSAMYLCASSSSGGLAGGEQFFGPGTRLTVL.

The J gene is TRBJ2-7, the V gene TRBV7-8, with TRBD1 matching 8 bases. Germline-derived CDR1 and CDR2 are SGHVS and FQNEAQ. Losses at the gene ends were 8 bases for V and 1 base for J; bases not matched to a gene: 7. The CDR3 is made up of 14 amino acids. The chain's CDR3 is CASLQDRASYEQYF. Here the CDR3 DNA reads TGTGCCAGCCTTCAGGACAGGGCATCCTACGAGCAGTACTTC.

The V call is TRBV5-8, the J call TRBJ2-7; 7 positions agree with TRBD1. The CDR3 has 15 amino acids. Looked up from germline, CDR1 is SGHTS and CDR2 is YDEGEE. The J segment lost 3 bases and the V segment lost 4 bases, leaving 10 bases of the junction unmatched. The CDR3 spells CASSPQGSMGYEQYF. The CDR3 DNA reads as TGTGCCAGCAGCCCACAGGGGTCGATGGGCTACGAGCAGTACTTC.

This clone was recorded once. Additional DNA sequences in this sample encode the identical CDR3. The chain recombines TRBV20-1 with TRBJ1-1; D is unresolved. Between the trimmed V and J ends, which lost 5 bases and 2 bases, there was a span of 6 bases. Germline V CDR1 and CDR2: DFQATT, SNEGSKA (reference sequence). This CDR3 comprises 11 residues. The CDR3 here is CSAYRNTEAFF. CDR3 sequence (DNA): TGCAGTGCTTACAGAAACACTGAAGCTTTCTTT.

The rearrangement links TRBV7-2 to TRBJ1-6; a weak D match, TRBD1 (5 bases). V shed 2 bases and J shed 5 bases, with 10 bases lying between them. The CDR3 spans 15 residues. The germline gives CDR1 SGHTA, CDR2 FQGNSA. DNA of the CDR3: TGTGCCAGCAGCTTACAGGGTTCTGATAATTCACCCCTCCACTTT. It specifies CASSLQGSDNSPLHF.

The rearrangement links TRBV2 to TRBJ2-7, with 7 bases matching TRBD2. V lost 1 base, J lost 2 bases, and 2 bases stayed unmatched. The CDR3 consists of 14 residues. CDR1 is SNHLY, CDR2 FYNNEI, per germline. DNA of the CDR3: TGTGCCAGCAGTGAAGAGGGGAGGGCCTACGAGCAGTACTTC. Its translation: CASSEEGRAYEQYF.

This rearrangement joins TRBV5-1 to TRBJ2-4; no reliable D call. The CDR3 has 15 residues. Deletions cut 4 bases from V and 0 bases from J, with 11 bases between. Germline V gives CDR1 SGHRS, CDR2 YFSETQ. CDR3 in amino acids: CASSPLGLAKNIQYF. CDR3 bases: TGCGCCAGCAGCCCCCTTGGGCTAGCCAAAAACATTCAGTACTTC.

The rearrangement links TRBV7-9 to TRBJ2-6; D gene unclear. This CDR3 region has 16 residues. Trimming stripped 0 bases from V and 0 bases from J, with 6 bases between. Germline-derived CDR1 and CDR2 are SEHNR and FQNEAQ (reference sequence). The CDR3 region has the DNA TGTGCCAGCAGCTTAGCACGTAGCTCTGGGGCCAACGTCCTGACTTTC. It encodes CASSLARSSGANVLTF.